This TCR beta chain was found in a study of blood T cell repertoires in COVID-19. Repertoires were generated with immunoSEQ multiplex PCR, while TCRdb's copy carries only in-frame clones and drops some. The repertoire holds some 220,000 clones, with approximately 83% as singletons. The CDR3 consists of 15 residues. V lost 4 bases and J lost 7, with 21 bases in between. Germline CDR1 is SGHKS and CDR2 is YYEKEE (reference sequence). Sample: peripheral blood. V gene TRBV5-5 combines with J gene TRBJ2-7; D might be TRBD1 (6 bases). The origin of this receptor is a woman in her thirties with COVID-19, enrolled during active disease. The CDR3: CASSPRGTPGGEQYF. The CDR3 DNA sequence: TGTGCCAGCAGCCCCAGGGGCACCCCCGGCGGGGAGCAGTACTTC.